The 10 T cell receptor beta chains below all came from one sample that was sequenced in a study of CD8+CD57+ T cells in acquired aplastic anemia. TCR beta VDJ and CDR3 profiling used genomic DNA as template. One entry per CDR3 protein, called by TCRdb with MiXCR from the reads. The sample contains about 110,000 distinct CDR3 sequences, roughly 50% of which appear only once. Sequenced: sorted CD4+, CD8+, or CD8+CD57+ T cells (not recorded which) from PBMCs. These receptors all come from a human donor in good health, serving as a control.

This clonotype was seen just once. The chain carries TRBV20-1 and TRBJ1-6, with D possibly being TRBD1 (6 bases). CDR1 and CDR2 from the germline V gene are DFQATT and SNEGSKA (reference sequence). Trimming removed 3 bases at V and 6 bases at J, with 12 bases between. The CDR3 runs to 14 residues. The CDR3 reads CSASLGASNSPLHF. CDR3 sequence (DNA): TGCAGTGCTAGCTTGGGGGCGAGTAATTCACCCCTCCACTTT.

The J gene is TRBJ1-2, the V gene TRBV24-1, with 12 bases identical to TRBD1. Losses at the gene ends were 9 bases for V and 3 bases for J; bases not matched to a gene: 7. The germline CDR1 and CDR2 sequences are KGHDR and SFDVKD. CDR3 length: 15 residues. Here the CDR3 reads CATPGQGAEDYGYTF. CDR3 nucleotide sequence: TGTGCCACCCCGGGACAGGGGGCTGAAGACTATGGCTACACCTTC.

The rearrangement uses TRBV2 and TRBJ2-5, with 8 bases lining up with TRBD1. After removal of 3 bases from V and 5 bases from J, the junction contained 8 bases not matched to a gene. Germline CDR1 and CDR2: SNHLY and FYNNEI. The CDR3 extends over 15 amino acids. The CDR3 protein is CASSDSRGLGETQYF. In nucleotides, the CDR3 is TGTGCCAGCAGTGATTCCAGGGGGCTTGGGGAGACCCAGTACTTC.

The CDR3 reads CASSAGGGAVEQYF. The CDR3 DNA reads TGTGCCAGCAGCGCCGGCGGGGGGGCGGTCGAGCAGTACTTC. The J gene is TRBJ2-7, the V gene TRBV6-4; TRBD2 matches at 9 bases. Trimming took 6 bases from V and 6 from J; bases not matched to a gene: 9. CDR1 MRHNA and CDR2 SNTAGT come from the germline V gene. There are 14 residues in the CDR3.

The chain joins TRBV29-1 to TRBJ1-2, with D tentatively TRBD1 (5 bases). This CDR3 is 11 amino acids long. V lost 1 base and J lost 6, with 6 bases in between. Germline lookup yields CDR1 SQVTM and CDR2 ANQGSEA. CDR3 residues: CSVEVGHGYTF. In nucleotides, the CDR3 is TGCAGCGTTGAAGTGGGGCATGGCTACACCTTC.

V and J are TRBV25-1 and TRBJ2-7; 7 bases are a match to TRBD1. The CDR3 contains 15 residues. J was trimmed by 0 bases and V by 8 bases; bases with no gene match: 10. Per the germline V gene, CDR1 is MGHDK and CDR2 is SYGVNS. The CDR3 coding sequence is TGTGCCAGCGGGGAACAGGGGTTGCCCTCCTACGAGCAGTACTTC. It encodes CASGEQGLPSYEQYF.

This clonotype was recorded once. The rearrangement uses TRBV11-1 and TRBJ2-7, with 9 positions matching TRBD2. CDR1 and CDR2 from the germline V gene are SGHAT and FQDESV (reference sequence). With 2 bases clipped from V and 0 bases from J, the junction kept 5 bases outside the gene matches. This CDR3 contains 16 residues. The CDR3 coding sequence is TGTGCCAGCAGCTTATCTAGCGGGGACAGCTCCTACGAGCAGTACTTC. It is translated as CASSLSSGDSSYEQYF.

Concerning this clonotype itself: This may arise from a read error, as a much more abundant clone is one base away. The rearrangement links TRBV28 to TRBJ1-5, with 9 bases lining up with TRBD1. The DNA end favors TRBJ2-3, so the J call may be wrong. The CDR3 contains 14 residues. The germline gives CDR1 MDHEN, CDR2 SYDVKM. This chain's CDR3 is CASIPGTGNQPQYF. The CDR3 DNA is TGTGCCAGCATCCCAGGGACAGGGAATCAGCCCCAGTATTTT.

The rearrangement links TRBV24-1 to TRBJ1-2; 7 bases agree with TRBD1. V lost 5 bases, J lost 6 bases, and 14 bases stayed unmatched. This CDR3 has 16 amino acids. Germline assignment: CDR1 KGHDR and CDR2 SFDVKD. The chain's CDR3 is CATSAGVTGMLDGYTF. CDR3 DNA sequence: TGTGCCACCAGTGCCGGAGTGACAGGGATGTTGGATGGCTACACCTTC.

The CDR3 DNA sequence: TGTGCCAGCAGTGGGGGGGGACAGGGGGCTTTCCACGAGCAGTACTTC. It specifies CASSGGGQGAFHEQYF. V is TRBV25-1 and J is TRBJ2-7, with 12 bases that match TRBD1. Unmatched junction bases numbered 9, after V lost 4 bases and J lost 5 bases. This CDR3 region has 16 residues. Germline V lookup: CDR1 MGHDK, CDR2 SYGVNS.